Below, 29 T cell receptor beta chains from the same sample are listed, as sequenced in a study of cytomegalovirus exposure and HLA in healthy donors. The PCR was carried out with 60 Vbeta primers and 13 Jbeta primers. The protocol was immunoSEQ multiplex PCR, while the TCRdb copy is restricted to in-frame clones and leaves out a portion. The table shows about 140,000 clones, with over 60% occurring only once. What was sequenced was PBMCs. These receptors were taken from a male donor in good health and CMV-seronegative.

The chain combines TRBV7-3 with TRBJ2-3; 9 bases are shared with TRBD2. Germline-derived CDR1 and CDR2 are SGHTA and FQGTGA. CDR3 length: 15 amino acids. Losses at the gene ends were 4 bases for V and 6 bases for J; bases not matched to a gene: 8. The CDR3: CASSSHGGGADTQYF. CDR3 nucleotide sequence: TGTGCCAGCAGCTCCCATGGCGGGGGGGCCGATACGCAGTATTTT.

V and J are TRBV4-2 and TRBJ2-1; 7 bases agree with TRBD2. The CDR3 sequence is 16 residues long. Germline CDR1 and CDR2: LGHNA and YNFKEQ. V shed 0 bases, J shed 7 bases, and the junction held 9 bases outside the gene matches. CDR3 region: CASSQDLRRGGNEQFF. The CDR3 region has the DNA TGTGCCAGCAGCCAAGATCTGAGGCGGGGAGGGAATGAGCAGTTCTTC.

This clone came up a few times. This rearrangement joins TRBV30 to TRBJ1-2; D call uncertain. CDR3 length: 12 amino acids. Trimming stripped 5 bases from V and 8 bases from J, with 15 bases between. Germline values: CDR1 GTSNPN, CDR2 SVGIG (reference sequence). The CDR3 here is CAWDRAREGYTF. The CDR3 DNA reads TGTGCCTGGGACCGGGCCCGGGAAGGCTACACCTTC.

The CDR3 spells CASSLVAGFGNTIYF. The CDR3 region has the DNA TGTGCCAGCAGCTTAGTCGCAGGGTTCGGAAACACCATATATTTT. V is TRBV7-2 and J is TRBJ1-3, with a tentative D call TRBD1 (5 bases). From germline, CDR1 is SGHTA and CDR2 FQGNSA. CDR3 size: 15 residues. V was cut by 1 base and J by 4 bases, with 11 bases left in between.

This chain links TRBV5-1 with TRBJ2-7, with a weak D call TRBD2 (6 bases). The CDR3 consists of 15 residues. The V end was cut by 4 bases, the J end by 3 bases, with 17 bases between. Looked up from germline, CDR1 is SGHRS and CDR2 is YFSETQ. In DNA form, the CDR3 reads TGCGCCAGCAGCCCGGATCGGAGGGAGAGCTACGAGCAGTACTTC. It is translated as CASSPDRRESYEQYF.

V and J are TRBV9 and TRBJ2-1; tentatively, D is TRBD2 (5 bases). The CDR3 consists of 14 residues. CDR1 is SGDLS and CDR2 is YYNGEE in the germline V gene. V shed 2 bases and J shed 6 bases, with 12 bases lying between them. The CDR3 coding sequence is TGTGCCAGCAGCGTCCCGAGGGCGGGCAATGAGCAGTTCTTC. Its protein product is CASSVPRAGNEQFF.

This chain uses TRBV27 with TRBJ1-2; 7 bases are a match to TRBD1. Germline CDR1 and CDR2: MNHEY and SMNVEV (reference sequence). J lost 2 bases, V lost 3 bases, and 6 bases had no gene match. The CDR3 has 15 residues. The chain's CDR3 is CASSFTQGGNYGYTF. CDR3 coding DNA: TGTGCCAGCAGTTTTACTCAGGGGGGCAACTATGGCTACACCTTC.

The chain recombines TRBV27 with TRBJ2-7; D may be TRBD2 (6 bases). Germline CDR1 reads MNHEY; CDR2 reads SMNVEV (reference sequence). The V and J ends lost 3 bases and 6 bases respectively, with 15 bases between them. The CDR3 runs 14 residues. The CDR3, as DNA: TGTGCCAGCAGTTTGGGGGGAGCCCTGACCGAGCAGTACTTC. It is translated as CASSLGGALTEQYF.

The rearrangement links TRBV9 to TRBJ2-3; TRBD2 matches at 14 bases. V was clipped by 0 bases and J by 5 bases; unmatched bases: 5. This CDR3 is built from 17 residues. Per the germline V gene, CDR1 is SGDLS and CDR2 is YYNGEE. The CDR3 DNA sequence: TGTGCCAGCAGCGTAGATGGACTAGCGGGGGGAGAAGATACGCAGTATTTT. Residues: CASSVDGLAGGEDTQYF.

This chain uses TRBV27 with TRBJ2-1, with TRBD2 matching 14 bases. CDR3 length: 17 amino acids. Germline V gene sequence: CDR1 MNHEY, CDR2 SMNVEV (reference sequence). V dropped 5 bases and J dropped 6; count of bases not matched to a gene: 9. The CDR3: CASSLRTSGGRANEQFF. The CDR3 bases are TGTGCCAGCAGTCTCCGGACTAGCGGGGGGAGGGCCAATGAGCAGTTCTTC.

The rearrangement joins TRBV5-6 to TRBJ1-3; no definite D call. V lost 3 bases and J lost 0, with 7 bases in between. This CDR3 spans 14 amino acids. In germline, CDR1 is SGHDT, CDR2 YYEEEE. The CDR3 bases are TGTGCCAGCAGCTCTCCGAGCTCTGGAAACACCATATATTTT. Translated, it gives CASSSPSSGNTIYF.

This rearrangement joins TRBV6-5 to TRBJ1-1; D ambiguous. Germline CDR1 reads MNHEY; CDR2 reads SVGAGI. The V end lost 7 bases, the J end lost 0 bases, and 9 bases lay between the germline ends. The CDR3 loop spans 13 amino acids. The CDR3 is CASNRGMNTEAFF. As DNA, the CDR3 is TGTGCCAGCAACCGAGGCATGAACACTGAAGCTTTCTTT.

The V and J genes are TRBV7-6 and TRBJ2-3, with 7 positions matching TRBD2. Germline-derived CDR1 and CDR2 are SGHVS and FNYEAQ. The junction had 1 base not matched to a gene; V was cut back by 4 bases and J by 0 bases. The CDR3 consists of 14 residues. The CDR3 region is CASSSSGSTDTQYF. CDR3 DNA: TGTGCCAGCAGCTCTAGCGGAAGCACAGATACGCAGTATTTT.

The chain joins TRBV7-9 to TRBJ1-4; 10 bases align to TRBD1. There are 18 residues in the CDR3. V shed 5 bases and J 4 bases; nucleotides not matched to a gene: 13. Germline V gives CDR1 SEHNR, CDR2 FQNEAQ (reference sequence). CDR3 nucleotides: TGTGCCAGCAGCCGACGGACAGGGGGAGCAACTATTAATGAAAAACTGTTTTTT. It codes for CASSRRTGGATINEKLFF.

This clone was counted a few times. The V gene is TRBV6-6, the J gene TRBJ2-1; weak D call: TRBD2 (6 bases). Germline V gene sequence: CDR1 MNHNY, CDR2 SVGAGI (reference sequence). V lost 6 bases and J 1 base, leaving 10 bases between the germline ends. The CDR3 is 14 residues long. CDR3 nucleotides: TGTGCCAGCAGCAAGGGACTGTCCTACAATGAGCAGTTCTTC. Its protein product is CASSKGLSYNEQFF.

This rearrangement joins TRBV7-2 to TRBJ2-7; D perhaps matches TRBD2 (6 bases). The CDR3 spans 12 residues. V shed 8 bases and J shed 7 bases, with 15 bases lying between them. In germline, CDR1 is SGHTA, CDR2 FQGNSA. The CDR3: CASGGAGREQYF. The CDR3 DNA follows: TGTGCCAGCGGAGGGGCGGGTAGGGAGCAGTACTTC.

This chain joins TRBV28 and TRBJ1-3; D gene uncertain. The CDR3 has 14 residues. Germline CDR1 is MDHEN and CDR2 is SYDVKM. Trimming shortened V by 10 bases and J by 0 bases, and 13 bases separated the two germline ends. This CDR3 is CATRPSSSGNTIYF. The CDR3 bases are TGTGCCACCCGCCCGAGTAGCTCTGGAAACACCATATATTTT.

J is TRBJ1-1 and V is TRBV2; 9 bases align to TRBD1. Unmatched junction bases numbered 11, after V lost 7 bases and J lost 11 bases. The CDR3 contains 13 residues. Germline loops: CDR1 SNHLY, CDR2 FYNNEI. For the CDR3, the DNA is TGTGCCAGCACGGACAGGGGTACACTGAAGGCTTTCTTT. It yields the protein CASTDRGTLKAFF.

The V and J genes are TRBV28 and TRBJ1-4; 9 positions match TRBD1. Trimming at V came to 6 bases and at J to 7 bases, leaving 6 bases not matched to a gene. The CDR3 has 14 residues. In germline, CDR1 is MDHEN, CDR2 SYDVKM. This CDR3 is CASSRDREVEKLFF. In nucleotides, the CDR3 is TGTGCCAGCAGCCGGGACAGGGAGGTTGAAAAACTGTTTTTT.

The chain uses TRBV30 and TRBJ2-2, with 9 bases aligning to TRBD1. This CDR3 spans 15 amino acids. The J segment lost 5 bases and the V segment lost 0 bases, leaving 4 bases of the junction unmatched. Per the germline V gene, CDR1 is GTSNPN and CDR2 is SVGIG (reference sequence). The CDR3 DNA is TGTGCCTGGAGTGTACGGGACAGGGAGACCGGGGAGCTGTTTTTT. This translates into CAWSVRDRETGELFF. The full variable domain, with the rest looked up from reference TRBV30 and TRBJ2-2, is SQTIHQWPATLVQPVGSPLSLECTVEGTSNPNLYWYRQAAGRGLQLLFYSVGIGQISSEVPQNLSASRPQDRQFILSSKKLLLSDSGFYLCAWSVRDRETGELFFGEGSRLTVL.

This clone was seen a handful of times. V gene TRBV5-6 combines with J gene TRBJ2-2, with 7 nucleotides matching TRBD1. The CDR3 runs to 15 residues. V shed 4 bases, J shed 1 base, and the junction held 4 bases outside the gene matches. From germline, CDR1 is SGHDT and CDR2 YYEEEE. The CDR3 reads CASSTDRENTGELFF. CDR3 nucleotides: TGTGCCAGCAGCACCGACAGGGAGAACACCGGGGAGCTGTTTTTT.

The V gene is TRBV27, the J gene TRBJ2-6; 9 bases are shared with TRBD1. CDR1 and CDR2 (germline): MNHEY, SMNVEV (reference sequence). The trim removed 2 bases at V and 4 bases at J, leaving 3 bases unmatched. The CDR3 has 16 residues. CDR3: CASSLRDREGANVLTF. DNA of the CDR3: TGTGCCAGCAGTTTAAGGGACAGGGAAGGGGCCAACGTCCTGACTTTC.

The chain is built from TRBV6-6 and TRBJ1-5, with TRBD1 matching over 8 bases. Trimming at V came to 4 bases and at J to 6 bases, leaving 5 bases not matched to a gene. Germline assignment: CDR1 MNHNY and CDR2 SVGAGI (reference sequence). CDR3 size: 14 residues. Written as DNA, the CDR3 is TGTGCCAGCAGTTCCTGGACAGGGACTCAGCCCCAGCATTTT. It is translated as CASSSWTGTQPQHF.

This rearrangement joins TRBV29-1 to TRBJ2-4; D is uncertain. The CDR3 totals 14 residues. Trimming cost V 0 bases and J 5 bases, with 11 bases left between them. In germline, CDR1 is SQVTM, CDR2 ANQGSEA. This CDR3 reads CSVEDQESQNIQYF. CDR3 sequence (DNA): TGCAGCGTTGAAGATCAGGAAAGCCAAAACATTCAGTACTTC.

The CDR3 loop is CASSLRSGAYNEQFF. The DNA for the CDR3 is TGTGCCAGCAGTTTAAGGAGCGGGGCGTACAATGAGCAGTTCTTC. This chain joins TRBV27 and TRBJ2-1; TRBD2 matches 7 bases. Germline CDR1 reads MNHEY; CDR2 reads SMNVEV (reference sequence). V dropped 2 bases and J dropped 4; count of bases not matched to a gene: 5. The CDR3 is 15 amino acids.

This clone was observed a few times. The chain couples TRBV28 to TRBJ1-4; 10 bases are shared with TRBD1. After removal of 6 bases from V and 0 bases from J, the junction contained 4 bases not matched to a gene. This CDR3 spans 16 amino acids. CDR1 is MDHEN and CDR2 is SYDVKM in the germline V gene. The CDR3 reads CASRPGTGATNEKLFF. In nucleotides, the CDR3 is TGTGCCAGCAGACCCGGGACAGGGGCAACTAATGAAAAACTGTTTTTT.

The chain combines TRBV30 with TRBJ2-7; a possible D gene is TRBD2 (7 bases). CDR3 length: 14 residues. Germline V gene data show CDR1 as GTSNPN and CDR2 as SVGIG (reference sequence). Trimming cost V 3 bases and J 5 bases, with 17 bases left between them. Here the CDR3 reads CAWSAGAGADEQYF. The CDR3 DNA sequence: TGTGCCTGGAGCGCGGGGGCAGGGGCCGACGAGCAGTACTTC.

V is TRBV5-6 and J is TRBJ1-5, with D possibly TRBD1 on 5 matching bases. Deletions cut 0 bases from V and 4 bases from J, with 11 bases between. Germline lookup yields CDR1 SGHDT and CDR2 YYEEEE. The CDR3 extends over 15 amino acids. As DNA, the CDR3 is TGTGCCAGCAGCTTGGGGGGGACTATAAATCAGCCCCAGCATTTT. Protein sequence: CASSLGGTINQPQHF.

V gene TRBV5-1 combines with J gene TRBJ1-4; D gene ambiguous. The V gene lost 4 bases and the J gene lost 0 bases, with 10 bases spanning the gap. Germline loops: CDR1 SGHRS, CDR2 YFSETQ. The length of the CDR3 is 15 residues. CDR3 in DNA: TGCGCCAGCAGCCGTGACACTTCAACTAATGAAAAACTGTTTTTT. Protein: CASSRDTSTNEKLFF.